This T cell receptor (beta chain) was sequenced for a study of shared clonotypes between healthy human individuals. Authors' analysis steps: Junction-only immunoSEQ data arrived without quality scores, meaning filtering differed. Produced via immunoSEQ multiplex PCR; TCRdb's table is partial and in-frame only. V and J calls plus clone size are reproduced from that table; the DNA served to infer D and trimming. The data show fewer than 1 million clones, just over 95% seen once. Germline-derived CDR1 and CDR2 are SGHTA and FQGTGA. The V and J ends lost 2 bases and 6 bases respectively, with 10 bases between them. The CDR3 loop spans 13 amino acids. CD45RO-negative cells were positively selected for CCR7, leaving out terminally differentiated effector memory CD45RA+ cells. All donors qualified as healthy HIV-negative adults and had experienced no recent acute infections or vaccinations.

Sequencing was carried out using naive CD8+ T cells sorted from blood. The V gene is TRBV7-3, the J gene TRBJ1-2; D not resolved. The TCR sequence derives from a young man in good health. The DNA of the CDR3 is TGTGCCAGCAGCTTACGGGGAATCGATGGCTACACCTTC. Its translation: CASSLRGIDGYTF.